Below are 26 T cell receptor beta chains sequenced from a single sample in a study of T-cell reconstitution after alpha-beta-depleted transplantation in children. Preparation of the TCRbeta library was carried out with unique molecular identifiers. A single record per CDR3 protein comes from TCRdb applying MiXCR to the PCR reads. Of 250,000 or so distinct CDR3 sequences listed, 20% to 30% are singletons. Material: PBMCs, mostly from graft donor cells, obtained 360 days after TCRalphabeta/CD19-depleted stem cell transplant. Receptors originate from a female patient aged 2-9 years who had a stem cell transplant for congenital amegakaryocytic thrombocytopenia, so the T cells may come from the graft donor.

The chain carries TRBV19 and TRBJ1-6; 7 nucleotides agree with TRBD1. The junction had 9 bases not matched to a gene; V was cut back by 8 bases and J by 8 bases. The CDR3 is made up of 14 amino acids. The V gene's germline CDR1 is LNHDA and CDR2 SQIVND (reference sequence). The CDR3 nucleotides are TGTGCCAGTGCCCCCTCAGGGGGGGATTCACCCCTCCACTTT. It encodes CASAPSGGDSPLHF. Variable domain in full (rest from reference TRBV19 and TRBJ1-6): DGGITQSPKYLFRKEGQNVTLSCEQNLNHDAMYWYRQDPGQGLRLIYYSQIVNDFQKGDIAEGYSVSREKKESFPLTVTSAQKNPTAFYLCASAPSGGDSPLHFGNGTRLTVT.

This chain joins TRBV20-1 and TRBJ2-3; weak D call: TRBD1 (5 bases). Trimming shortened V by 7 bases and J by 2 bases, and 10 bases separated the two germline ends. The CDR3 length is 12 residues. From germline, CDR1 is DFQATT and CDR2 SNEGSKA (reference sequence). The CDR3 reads CSVDTATDTQYF. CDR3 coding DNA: TGCAGTGTGGACACAGCCACAGATACGCAGTATTTT.

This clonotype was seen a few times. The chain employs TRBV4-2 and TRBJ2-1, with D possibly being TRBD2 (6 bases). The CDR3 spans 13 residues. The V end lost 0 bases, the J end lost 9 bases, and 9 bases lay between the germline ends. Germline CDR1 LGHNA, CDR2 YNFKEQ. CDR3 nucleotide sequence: TGTGCCAGCAGCCAAGATCGGGAGAGTGAGCAGTTCTTC. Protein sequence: CASSQDRESEQFF.

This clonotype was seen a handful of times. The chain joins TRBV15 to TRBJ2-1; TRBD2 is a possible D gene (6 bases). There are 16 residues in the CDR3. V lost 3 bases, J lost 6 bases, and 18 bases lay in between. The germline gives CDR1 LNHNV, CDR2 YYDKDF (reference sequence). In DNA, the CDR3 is TGTGCCACCAGCAGCCCGGGGGTTAGGGTTACCAATGAGCAGTTCTTC. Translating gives CATSSPGVRVTNEQFF.

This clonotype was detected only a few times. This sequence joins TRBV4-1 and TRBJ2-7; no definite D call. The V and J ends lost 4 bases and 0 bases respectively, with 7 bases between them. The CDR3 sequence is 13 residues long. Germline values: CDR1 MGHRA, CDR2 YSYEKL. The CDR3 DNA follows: TGCGCCAGCAGCCCCGCGCCCTCCTACGAGCAGTACTTC. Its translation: CASSPAPSYEQYF.

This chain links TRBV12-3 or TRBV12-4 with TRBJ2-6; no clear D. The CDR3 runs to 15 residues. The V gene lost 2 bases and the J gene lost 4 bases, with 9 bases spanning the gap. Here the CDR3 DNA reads TGTGCCAGCAGTTTAAGGATGTTAGGGGCCAACGTCCTGACTTTC. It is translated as CASSLRMLGANVLTF.

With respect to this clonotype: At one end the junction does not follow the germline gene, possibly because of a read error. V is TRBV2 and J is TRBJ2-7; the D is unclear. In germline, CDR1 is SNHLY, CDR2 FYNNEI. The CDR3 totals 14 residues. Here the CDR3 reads CASSQWFVTYEHYF. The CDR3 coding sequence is TGTGCCAGCAGTCAGTGGTTCGTAACGTACGAGCACTACTTC.

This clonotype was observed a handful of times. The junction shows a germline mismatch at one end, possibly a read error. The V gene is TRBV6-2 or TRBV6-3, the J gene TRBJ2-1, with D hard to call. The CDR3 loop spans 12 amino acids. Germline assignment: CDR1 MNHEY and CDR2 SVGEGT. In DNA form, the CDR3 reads TGTGCCAGCAGCCAAAGGGTGGTCCCGTCGATCTTC. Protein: CASSQRVVPSIF.

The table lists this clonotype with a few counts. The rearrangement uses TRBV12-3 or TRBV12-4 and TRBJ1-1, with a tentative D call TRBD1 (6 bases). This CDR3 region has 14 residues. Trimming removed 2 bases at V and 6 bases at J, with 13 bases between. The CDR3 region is CASSLSGGASEAFF. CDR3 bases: TGTGCCAGCAGTTTATCCGGGGGCGCTTCTGAAGCTTTCTTT.

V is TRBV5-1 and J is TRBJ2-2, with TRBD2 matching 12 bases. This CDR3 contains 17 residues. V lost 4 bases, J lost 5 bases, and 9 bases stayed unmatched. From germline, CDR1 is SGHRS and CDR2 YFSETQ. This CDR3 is CASSNRLAGATTGELFF. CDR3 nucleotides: TGCGCCAGCAGCAACAGACTAGCGGGGGCTACTACCGGGGAGCTGTTTTTT.

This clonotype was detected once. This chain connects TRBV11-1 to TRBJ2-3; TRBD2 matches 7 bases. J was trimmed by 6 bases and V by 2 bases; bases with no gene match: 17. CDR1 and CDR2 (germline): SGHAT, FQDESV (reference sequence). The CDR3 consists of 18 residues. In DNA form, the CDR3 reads TGTGCCAGCAGCTTATGGGCAGCTAGCGGCCCTGGGGGGGATACGCAGTATTTT. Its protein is CASSLWAASGPGGDTQYF.

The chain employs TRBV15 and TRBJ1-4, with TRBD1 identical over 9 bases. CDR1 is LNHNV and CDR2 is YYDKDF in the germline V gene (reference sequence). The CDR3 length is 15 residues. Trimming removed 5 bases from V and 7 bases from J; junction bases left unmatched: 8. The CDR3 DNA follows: TGTGCCACCAGCGTTGACGGGACAGGGATTGAAAAACTGTTTTTT. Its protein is CATSVDGTGIEKLFF.

CDR3 region: CSANRGPAVQPQHF. The CDR3 coding sequence is TGCAGTGCTAATCGCGGCCCAGCGGTTCAGCCCCAGCATTTT. The chain uses TRBV20-1 and TRBJ1-5, with no clear D. The CDR3 totals 14 residues. The ends were cut back, 4 bases at V and 6 bases at J, with 16 bases in the middle. Per germline, CDR1 DFQATT and CDR2 SNEGSKA (reference sequence).

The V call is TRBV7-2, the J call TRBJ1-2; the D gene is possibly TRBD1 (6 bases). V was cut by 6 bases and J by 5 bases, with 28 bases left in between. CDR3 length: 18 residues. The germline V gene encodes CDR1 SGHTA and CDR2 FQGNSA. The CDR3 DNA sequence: TGTGCCAGCAGTTATGCGGGACACTTGAGAATAGGATCTTATGGCTACACCTTC. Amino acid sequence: CASSYAGHLRIGSYGYTF.

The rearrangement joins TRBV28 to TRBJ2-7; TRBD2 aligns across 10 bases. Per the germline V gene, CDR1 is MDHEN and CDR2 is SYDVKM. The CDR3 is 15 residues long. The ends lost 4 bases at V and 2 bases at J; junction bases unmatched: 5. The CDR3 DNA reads TGTGCCAGCAGTTACCGGACTAGCGGACCCTACGAGCAGTACTTC. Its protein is CASSYRTSGPYEQYF.

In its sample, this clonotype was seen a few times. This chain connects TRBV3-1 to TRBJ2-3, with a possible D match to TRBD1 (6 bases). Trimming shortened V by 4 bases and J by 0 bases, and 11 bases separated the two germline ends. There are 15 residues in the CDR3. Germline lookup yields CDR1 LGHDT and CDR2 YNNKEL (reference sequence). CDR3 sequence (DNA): TGTGCCAGCAGCCGGGGACAACCTAGCACAGATACGCAGTATTTT. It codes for CASSRGQPSTDTQYF.

The CDR3 is CASRRITAGSYEQYF. The CDR3 DNA is TGTGCCAGCAGACGGATAACGGCCGGCTCCTACGAGCAGTACTTC. This chain uses TRBV6-2 or TRBV6-3 with TRBJ2-7; D uncertain. CDR1 and CDR2 from the germline V gene are MNHEY and SVGEGT. V was clipped by 6 bases and J by 0 bases, with 15 bases between them. The CDR3 has 15 residues.

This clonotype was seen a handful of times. For the CDR3, the DNA is TGCGCCAGCAGCTGGACAGCTGGAAACACCATATATTTT. This gives the protein CASSWTAGNTIYF. This chain links TRBV5-1 with TRBJ1-3; D might be TRBD1 (6 bases). V lost 3 bases and J lost 2, with 6 bases in between. CDR1 and CDR2 (germline): SGHRS, YFSETQ. This CDR3 is built from 13 residues.

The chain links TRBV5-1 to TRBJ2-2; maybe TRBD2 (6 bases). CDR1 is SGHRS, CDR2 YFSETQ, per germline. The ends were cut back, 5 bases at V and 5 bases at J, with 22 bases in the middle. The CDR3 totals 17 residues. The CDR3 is CASSQEGPRRGTGELFF. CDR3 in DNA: TGCGCCAGCAGTCAGGAGGGGCCGCGGCGGGGAACCGGGGAGCTGTTTTTT.

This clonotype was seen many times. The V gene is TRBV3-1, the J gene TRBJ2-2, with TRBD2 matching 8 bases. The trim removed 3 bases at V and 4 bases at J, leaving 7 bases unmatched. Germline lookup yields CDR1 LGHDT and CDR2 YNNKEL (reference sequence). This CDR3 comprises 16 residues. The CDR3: CASSHFGGGRTGELFF. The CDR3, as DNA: TGTGCCAGCAGCCATTTCGGCGGGGGGCGCACCGGGGAGCTGTTTTTT.

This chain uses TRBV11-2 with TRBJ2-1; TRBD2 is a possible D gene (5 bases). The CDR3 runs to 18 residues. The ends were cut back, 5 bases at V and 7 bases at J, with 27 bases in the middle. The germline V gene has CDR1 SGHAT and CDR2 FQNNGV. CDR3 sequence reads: CASSPGTGSYSLGNEQFF. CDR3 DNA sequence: TGTGCCAGCAGCCCAGGTACGGGATCCTACAGTTTGGGTAATGAGCAGTTCTTC.

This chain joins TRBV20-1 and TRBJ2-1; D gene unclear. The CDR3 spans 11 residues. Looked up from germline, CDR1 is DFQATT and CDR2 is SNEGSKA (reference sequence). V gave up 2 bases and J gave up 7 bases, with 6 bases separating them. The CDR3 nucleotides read TGCAGTGCTAGACCTAGGAATGAGCAGTTCTTC. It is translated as CSARPRNEQFF.

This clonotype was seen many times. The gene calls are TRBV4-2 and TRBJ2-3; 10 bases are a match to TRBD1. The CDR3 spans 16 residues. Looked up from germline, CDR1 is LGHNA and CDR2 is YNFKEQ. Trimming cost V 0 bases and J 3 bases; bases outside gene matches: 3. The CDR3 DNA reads TGTGCCAGCAGCCAAGATCCGGGACAGGGGACAGATACGCAGTATTTT. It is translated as CASSQDPGQGTDTQYF.

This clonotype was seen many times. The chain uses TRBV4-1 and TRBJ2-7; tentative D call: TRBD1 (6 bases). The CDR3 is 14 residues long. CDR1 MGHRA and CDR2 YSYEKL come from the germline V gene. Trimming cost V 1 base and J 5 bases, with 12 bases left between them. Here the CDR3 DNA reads TGCGCCAGCAGCCAAGTCGCAGGGGTCCACGAGCAGTACTTC. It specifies CASSQVAGVHEQYF.

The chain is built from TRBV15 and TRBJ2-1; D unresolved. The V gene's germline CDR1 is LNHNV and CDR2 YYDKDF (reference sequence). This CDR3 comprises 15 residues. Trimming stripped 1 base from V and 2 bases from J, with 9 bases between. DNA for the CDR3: TGTGCCACCAGCAGAGTAAGGCGACCCTACAATGAGCAGTTCTTC. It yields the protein CATSRVRRPYNEQFF.

CDR3 loop: CSAGPQTAPSSGIGNEQFF. CDR3 nucleotides: TGCAGCGCCGGACCTCAGACTGCCCCATCTAGCGGGATAGGCAATGAGCAGTTCTTC. The chain uses TRBV29-1 and TRBJ2-1; 9 nucleotides match TRBD2. Germline V gives CDR1 SQVTM, CDR2 ANQGSEA. The CDR3 runs 19 residues. Trimming took 7 bases from V and 6 from J; bases not matched to a gene: 25.